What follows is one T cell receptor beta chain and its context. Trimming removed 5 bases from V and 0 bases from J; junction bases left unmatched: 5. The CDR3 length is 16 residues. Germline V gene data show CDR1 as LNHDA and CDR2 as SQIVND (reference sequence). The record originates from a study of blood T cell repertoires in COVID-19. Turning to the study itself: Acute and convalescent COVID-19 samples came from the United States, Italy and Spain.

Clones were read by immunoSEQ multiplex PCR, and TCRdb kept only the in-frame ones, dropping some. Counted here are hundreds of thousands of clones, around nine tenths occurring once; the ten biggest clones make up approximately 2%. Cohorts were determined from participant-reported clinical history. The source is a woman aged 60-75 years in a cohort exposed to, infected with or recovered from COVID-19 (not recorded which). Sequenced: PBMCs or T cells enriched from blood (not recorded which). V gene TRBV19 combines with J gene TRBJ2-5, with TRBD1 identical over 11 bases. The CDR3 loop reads CASSGRDRGYQETQYF. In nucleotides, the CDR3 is TGTGCCAGTAGTGGCCGGGACAGGGGGTACCAAGAGACCCAGTACTTC.